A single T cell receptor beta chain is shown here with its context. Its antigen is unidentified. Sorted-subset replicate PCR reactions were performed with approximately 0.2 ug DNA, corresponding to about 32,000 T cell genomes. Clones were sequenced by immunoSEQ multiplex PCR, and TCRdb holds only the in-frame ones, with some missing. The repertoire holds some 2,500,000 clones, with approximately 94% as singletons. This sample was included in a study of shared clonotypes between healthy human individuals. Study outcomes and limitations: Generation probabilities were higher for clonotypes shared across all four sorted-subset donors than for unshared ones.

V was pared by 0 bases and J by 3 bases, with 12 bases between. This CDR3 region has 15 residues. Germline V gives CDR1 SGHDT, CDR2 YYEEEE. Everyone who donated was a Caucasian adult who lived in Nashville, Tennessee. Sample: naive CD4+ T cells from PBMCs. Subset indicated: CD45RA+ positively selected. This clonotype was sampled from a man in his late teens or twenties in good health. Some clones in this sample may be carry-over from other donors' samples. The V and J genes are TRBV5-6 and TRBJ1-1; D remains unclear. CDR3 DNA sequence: TGTGCCAGCAGCTTGGTGACGGGGTGGGACACTGAAGCTTTCTTT. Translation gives CASSLVTGWDTEAFF. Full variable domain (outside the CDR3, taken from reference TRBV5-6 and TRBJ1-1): DAGVTQSPTHLIKTRGQQVTLRCSPKSGHDTVSWYQQALGQGPQFIFQYYEEEERQRGNFPDRFSGHQFPNYSSELNVNALLLGDSALYLCASSLVTGWDTEAFFGQGTRLTVV.